The source of this T cell receptor beta chain is a study of blood T cell repertoires in COVID-19. Repertoires were generated with immunoSEQ multiplex PCR, while TCRdb's copy carries only in-frame clones and drops some. The sample has about 320,000 clones, 80% to 90% seen once. This CDR3 region has 16 residues. Trimming took off 1 base at V and 5 bases at J, with 18 bases between the two ends. Germline loops: CDR1 SEHNR, CDR2 FQNEAQ (reference sequence). This chain links TRBV7-9 with TRBJ2-7, with D possibly TRBD1 on 5 matching bases. Sample: peripheral blood. The TCR sequence derives from a woman aged 45-65 years with acute or convalescent COVID-19. CDR3: CASSLDRAGNIDEQYV. Here the CDR3 DNA reads TGTGCCAGCAGCTTAGATAGGGCAGGGAATATCGACGAGCAGTACGTC.